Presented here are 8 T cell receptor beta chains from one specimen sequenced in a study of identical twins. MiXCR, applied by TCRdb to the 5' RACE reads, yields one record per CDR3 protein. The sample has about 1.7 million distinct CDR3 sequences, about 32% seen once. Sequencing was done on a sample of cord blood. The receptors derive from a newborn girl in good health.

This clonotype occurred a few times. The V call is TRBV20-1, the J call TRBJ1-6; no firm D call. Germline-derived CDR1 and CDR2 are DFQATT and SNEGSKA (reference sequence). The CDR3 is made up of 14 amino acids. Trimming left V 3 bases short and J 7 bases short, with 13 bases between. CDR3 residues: CSASTDLGNSPLHF. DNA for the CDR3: TGCAGTGCTAGCACGGACTTGGGGAATTCACCCCTCCACTTT.

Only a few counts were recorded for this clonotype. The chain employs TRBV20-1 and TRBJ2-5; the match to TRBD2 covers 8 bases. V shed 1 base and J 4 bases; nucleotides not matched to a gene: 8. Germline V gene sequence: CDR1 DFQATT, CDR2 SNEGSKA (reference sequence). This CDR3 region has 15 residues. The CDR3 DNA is TGCAGTGCTAGAGTTGGTAGCGGGGCCTTAGAGACCCAGTACTTC. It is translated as CSARVGSGALETQYF.

CDR3 in DNA: TGTGCCAGCATCTCGGACAGGGCCTACGAGCAGTACTTC. It is translated as CASISDRAYEQYF. This chain joins TRBV25-1 and TRBJ2-7; 8 bases align to TRBD1. J was trimmed by 2 bases and V by 7 bases; bases with no gene match: 4. The CDR3 sequence is 13 residues long. Germline CDR1 reads MGHDK; CDR2 reads SYGVNS.

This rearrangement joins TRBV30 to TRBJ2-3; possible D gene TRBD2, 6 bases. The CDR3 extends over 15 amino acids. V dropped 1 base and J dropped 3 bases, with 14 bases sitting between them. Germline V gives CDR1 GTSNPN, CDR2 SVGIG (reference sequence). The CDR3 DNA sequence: TGTGCCTGGAGTGGAGTCTCGACTAGGACAGATACGCAGTATTTT. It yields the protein CAWSGVSTRTDTQYF.

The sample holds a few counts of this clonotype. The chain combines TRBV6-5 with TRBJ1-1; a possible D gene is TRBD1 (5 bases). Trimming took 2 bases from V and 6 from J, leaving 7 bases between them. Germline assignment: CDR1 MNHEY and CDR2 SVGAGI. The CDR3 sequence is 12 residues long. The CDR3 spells CASSYGGSEAFF. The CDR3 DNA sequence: TGTGCCAGCAGTTACGGGGGGTCTGAAGCTTTCTTT.

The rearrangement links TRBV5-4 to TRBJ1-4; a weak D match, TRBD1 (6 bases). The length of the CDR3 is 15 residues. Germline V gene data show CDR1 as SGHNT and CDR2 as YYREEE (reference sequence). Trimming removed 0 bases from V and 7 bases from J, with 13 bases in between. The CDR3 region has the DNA TGTGCCAGCAGCTTGGCGGGGGGCGAGGGTGAAAAACTGTTTTTT. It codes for CASSLAGGEGEKLFF.

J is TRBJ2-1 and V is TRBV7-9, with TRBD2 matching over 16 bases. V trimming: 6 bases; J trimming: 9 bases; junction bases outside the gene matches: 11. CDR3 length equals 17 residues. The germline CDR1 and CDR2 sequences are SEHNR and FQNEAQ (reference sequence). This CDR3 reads CASSPFGTSGGAGEQFF. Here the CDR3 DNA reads TGTGCCAGCAGTCCGTTTGGGACTAGCGGGGGGGCAGGTGAGCAGTTCTTC. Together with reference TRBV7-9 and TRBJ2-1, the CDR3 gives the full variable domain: DTGVSQNPRHKITKRGQNVTFRCDPISEHNRLYWYRQTLGQGPEFLTYFQNEAQLEKSRLLSDRFSAERPKGSFSTLEIQRTEQGDSAMYLCASSPFGTSGGAGEQFFGPGTRLTVL.

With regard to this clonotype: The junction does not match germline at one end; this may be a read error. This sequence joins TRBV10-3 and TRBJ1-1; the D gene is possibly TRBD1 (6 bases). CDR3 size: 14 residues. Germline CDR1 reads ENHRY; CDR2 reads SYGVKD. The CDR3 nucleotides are TGTGCCGTCAGTTTCAGGGGAACGAACACTGAAGCTTTCTTT. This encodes CAVSFRGTNTEAFF.